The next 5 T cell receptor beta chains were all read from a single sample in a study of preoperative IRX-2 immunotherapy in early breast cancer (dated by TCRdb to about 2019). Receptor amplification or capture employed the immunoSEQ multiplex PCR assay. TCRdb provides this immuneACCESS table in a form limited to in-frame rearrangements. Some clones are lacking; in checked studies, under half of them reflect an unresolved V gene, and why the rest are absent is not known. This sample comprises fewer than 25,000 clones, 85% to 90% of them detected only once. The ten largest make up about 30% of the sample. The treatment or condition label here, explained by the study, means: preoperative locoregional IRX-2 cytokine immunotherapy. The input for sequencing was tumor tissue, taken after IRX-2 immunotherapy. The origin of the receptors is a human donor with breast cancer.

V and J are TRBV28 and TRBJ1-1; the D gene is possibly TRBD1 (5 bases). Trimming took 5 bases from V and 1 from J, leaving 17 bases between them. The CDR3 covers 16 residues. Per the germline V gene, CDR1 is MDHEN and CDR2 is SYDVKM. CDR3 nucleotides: TGTGCCAGCAGTCCCAGCCTGGGCGGGGGGAACACTGAAGCTTTCTTT. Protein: CASSPSLGGGNTEAFF.

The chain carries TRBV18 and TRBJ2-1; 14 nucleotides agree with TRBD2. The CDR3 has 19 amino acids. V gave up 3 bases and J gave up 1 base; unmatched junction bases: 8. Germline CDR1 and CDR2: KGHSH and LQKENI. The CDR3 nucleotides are TGTGCCAGCTCACCGGGACTAGCGGGGGAGCCTTCATCCTACAATGAGCAGTTCTTC. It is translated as CASSPGLAGEPSSYNEQFF.

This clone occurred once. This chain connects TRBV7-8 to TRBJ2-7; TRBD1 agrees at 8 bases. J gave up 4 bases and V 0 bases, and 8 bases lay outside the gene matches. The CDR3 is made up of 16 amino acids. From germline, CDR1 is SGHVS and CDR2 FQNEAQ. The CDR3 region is CASSLARAGQGYEQYV. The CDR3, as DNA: TGTGCCAGCAGCTTAGCTCGTGCAGGACAGGGTTACGAGCAGTACGTC.

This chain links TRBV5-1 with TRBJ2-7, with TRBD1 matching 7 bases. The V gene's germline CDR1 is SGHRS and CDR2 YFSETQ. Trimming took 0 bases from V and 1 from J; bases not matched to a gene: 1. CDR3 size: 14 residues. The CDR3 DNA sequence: TGCGCCAGCAGCTTGGGACAGGGTTCCTACGAGCAGTACGTC. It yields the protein CASSLGQGSYEQYV.

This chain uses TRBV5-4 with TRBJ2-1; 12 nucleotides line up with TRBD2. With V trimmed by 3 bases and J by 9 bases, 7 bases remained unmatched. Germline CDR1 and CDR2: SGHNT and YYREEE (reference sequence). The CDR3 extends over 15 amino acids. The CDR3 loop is CASSSASGGAGEQFF. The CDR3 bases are TGTGCCAGCAGCTCCGCTAGCGGGGGGGCAGGTGAGCAGTTCTTC.